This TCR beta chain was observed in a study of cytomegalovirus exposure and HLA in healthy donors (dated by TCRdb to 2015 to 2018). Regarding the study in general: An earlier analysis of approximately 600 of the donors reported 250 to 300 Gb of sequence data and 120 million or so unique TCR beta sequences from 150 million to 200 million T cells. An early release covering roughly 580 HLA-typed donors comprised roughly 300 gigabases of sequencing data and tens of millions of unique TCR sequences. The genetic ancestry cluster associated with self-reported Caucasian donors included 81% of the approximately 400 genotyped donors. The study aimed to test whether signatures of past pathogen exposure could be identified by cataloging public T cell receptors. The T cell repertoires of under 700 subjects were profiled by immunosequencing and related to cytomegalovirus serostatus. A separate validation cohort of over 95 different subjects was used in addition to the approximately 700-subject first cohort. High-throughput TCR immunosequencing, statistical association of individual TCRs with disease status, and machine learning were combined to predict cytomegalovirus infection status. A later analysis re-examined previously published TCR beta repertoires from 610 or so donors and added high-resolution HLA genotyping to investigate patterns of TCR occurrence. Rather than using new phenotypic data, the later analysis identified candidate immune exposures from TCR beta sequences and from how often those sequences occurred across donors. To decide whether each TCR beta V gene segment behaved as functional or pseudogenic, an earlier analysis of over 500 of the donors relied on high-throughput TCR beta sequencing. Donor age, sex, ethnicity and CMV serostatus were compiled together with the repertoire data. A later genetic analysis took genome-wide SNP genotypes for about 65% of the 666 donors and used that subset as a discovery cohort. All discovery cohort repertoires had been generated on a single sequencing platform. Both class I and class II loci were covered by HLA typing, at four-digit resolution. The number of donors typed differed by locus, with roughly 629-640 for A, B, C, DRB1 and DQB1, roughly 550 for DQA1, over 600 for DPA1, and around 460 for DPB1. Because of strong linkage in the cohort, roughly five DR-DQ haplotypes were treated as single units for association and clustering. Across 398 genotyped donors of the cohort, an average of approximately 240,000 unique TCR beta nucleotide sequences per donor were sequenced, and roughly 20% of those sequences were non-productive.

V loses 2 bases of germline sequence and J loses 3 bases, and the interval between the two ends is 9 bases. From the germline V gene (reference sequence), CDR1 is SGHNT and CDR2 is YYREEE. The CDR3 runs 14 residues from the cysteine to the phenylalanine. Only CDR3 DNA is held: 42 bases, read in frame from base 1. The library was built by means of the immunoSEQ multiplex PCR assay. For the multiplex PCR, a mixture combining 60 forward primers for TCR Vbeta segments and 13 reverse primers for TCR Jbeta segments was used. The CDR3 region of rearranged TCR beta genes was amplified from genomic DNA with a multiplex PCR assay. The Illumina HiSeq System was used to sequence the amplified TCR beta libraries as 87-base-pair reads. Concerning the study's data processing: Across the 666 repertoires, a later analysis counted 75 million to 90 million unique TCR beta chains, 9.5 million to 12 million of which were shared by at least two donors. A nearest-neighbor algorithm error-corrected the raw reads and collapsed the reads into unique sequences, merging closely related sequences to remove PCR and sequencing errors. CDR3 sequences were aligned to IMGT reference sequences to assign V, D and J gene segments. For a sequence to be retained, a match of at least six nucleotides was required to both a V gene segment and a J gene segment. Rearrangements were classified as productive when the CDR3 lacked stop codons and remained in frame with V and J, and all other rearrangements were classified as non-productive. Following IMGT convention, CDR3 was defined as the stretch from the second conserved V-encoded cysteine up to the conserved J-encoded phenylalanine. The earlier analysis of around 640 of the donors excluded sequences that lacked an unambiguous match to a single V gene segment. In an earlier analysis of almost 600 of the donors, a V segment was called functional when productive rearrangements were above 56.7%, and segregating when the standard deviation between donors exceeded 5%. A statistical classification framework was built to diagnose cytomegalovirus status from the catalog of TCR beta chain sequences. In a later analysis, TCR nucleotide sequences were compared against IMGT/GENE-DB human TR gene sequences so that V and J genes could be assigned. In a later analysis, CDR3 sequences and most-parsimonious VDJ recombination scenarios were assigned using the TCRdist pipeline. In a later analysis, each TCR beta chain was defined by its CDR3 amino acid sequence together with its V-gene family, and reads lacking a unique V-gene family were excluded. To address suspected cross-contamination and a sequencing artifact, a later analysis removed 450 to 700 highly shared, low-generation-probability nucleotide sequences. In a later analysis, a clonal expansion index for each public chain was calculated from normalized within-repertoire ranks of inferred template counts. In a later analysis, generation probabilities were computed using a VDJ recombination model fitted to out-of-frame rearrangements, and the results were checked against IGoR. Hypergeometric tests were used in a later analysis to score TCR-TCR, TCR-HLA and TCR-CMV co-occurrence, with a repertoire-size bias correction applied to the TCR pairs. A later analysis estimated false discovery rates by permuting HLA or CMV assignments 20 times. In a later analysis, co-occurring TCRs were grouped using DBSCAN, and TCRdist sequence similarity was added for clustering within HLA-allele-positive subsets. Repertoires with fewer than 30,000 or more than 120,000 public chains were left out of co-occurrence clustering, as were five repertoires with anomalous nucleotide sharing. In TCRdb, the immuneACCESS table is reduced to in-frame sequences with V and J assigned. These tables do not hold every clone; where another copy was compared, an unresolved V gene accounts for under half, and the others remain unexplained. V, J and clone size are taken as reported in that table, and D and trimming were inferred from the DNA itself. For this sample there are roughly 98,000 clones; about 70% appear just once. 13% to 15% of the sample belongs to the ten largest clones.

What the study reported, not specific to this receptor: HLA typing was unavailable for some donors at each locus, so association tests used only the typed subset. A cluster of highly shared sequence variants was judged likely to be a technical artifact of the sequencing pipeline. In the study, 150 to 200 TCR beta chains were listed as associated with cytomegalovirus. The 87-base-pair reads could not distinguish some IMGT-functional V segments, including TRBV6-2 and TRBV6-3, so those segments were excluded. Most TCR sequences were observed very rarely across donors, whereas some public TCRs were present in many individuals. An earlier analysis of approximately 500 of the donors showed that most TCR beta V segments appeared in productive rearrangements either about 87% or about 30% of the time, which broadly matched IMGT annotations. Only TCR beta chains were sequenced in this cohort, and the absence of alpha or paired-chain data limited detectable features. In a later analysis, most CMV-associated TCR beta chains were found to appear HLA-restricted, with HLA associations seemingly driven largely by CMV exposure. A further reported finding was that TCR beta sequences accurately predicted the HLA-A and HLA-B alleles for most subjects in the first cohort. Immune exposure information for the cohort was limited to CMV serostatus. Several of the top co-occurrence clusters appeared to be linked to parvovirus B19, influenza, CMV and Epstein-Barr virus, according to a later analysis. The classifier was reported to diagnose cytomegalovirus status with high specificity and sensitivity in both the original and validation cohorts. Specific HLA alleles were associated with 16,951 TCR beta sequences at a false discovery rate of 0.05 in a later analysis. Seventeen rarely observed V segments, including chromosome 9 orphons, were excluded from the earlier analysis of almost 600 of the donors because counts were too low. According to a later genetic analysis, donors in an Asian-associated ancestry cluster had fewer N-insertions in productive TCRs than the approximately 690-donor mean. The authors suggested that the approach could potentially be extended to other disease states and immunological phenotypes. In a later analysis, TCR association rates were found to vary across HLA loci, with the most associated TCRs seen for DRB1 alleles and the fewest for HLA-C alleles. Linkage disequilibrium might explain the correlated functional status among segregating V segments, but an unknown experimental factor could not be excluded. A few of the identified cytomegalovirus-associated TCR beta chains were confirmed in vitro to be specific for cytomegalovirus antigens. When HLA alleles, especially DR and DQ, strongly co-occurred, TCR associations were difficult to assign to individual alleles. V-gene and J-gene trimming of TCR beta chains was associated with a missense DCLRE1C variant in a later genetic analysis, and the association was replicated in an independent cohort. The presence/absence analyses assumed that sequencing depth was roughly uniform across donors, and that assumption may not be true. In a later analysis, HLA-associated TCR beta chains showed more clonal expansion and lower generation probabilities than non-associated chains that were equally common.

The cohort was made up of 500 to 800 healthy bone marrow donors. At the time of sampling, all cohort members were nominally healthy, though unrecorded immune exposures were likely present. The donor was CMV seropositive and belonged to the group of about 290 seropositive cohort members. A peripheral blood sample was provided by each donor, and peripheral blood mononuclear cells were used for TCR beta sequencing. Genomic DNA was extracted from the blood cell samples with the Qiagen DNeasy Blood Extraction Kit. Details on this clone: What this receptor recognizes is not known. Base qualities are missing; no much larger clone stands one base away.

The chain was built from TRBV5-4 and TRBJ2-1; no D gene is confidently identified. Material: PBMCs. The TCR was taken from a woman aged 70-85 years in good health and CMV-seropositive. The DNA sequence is TGTGCCAGCAGCTTAGGAGATCACTACAATGAGCAGTTCTTC. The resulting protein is CASSLGDHYNEQFF.